The 25 T cell receptor beta chains below all came from one sample that was sequenced in a study of T cell repertoires in cytomegalovirus infection. TCRdb re-called the reads through MiXCR, storing one row per CDR3 protein. Among 95,000 to 150,000 distinct CDR3 sequences listed, approximately 30% were seen once. Their recognized antigens are unknown. This sample comprised CD8+ T cells from cultured PBMCs, obtained from culture after CMV antigen stimulation. These receptors were collected from a human donor in good health (CMV status not recorded). Some clones in this sample may be carry-over from other donors' samples.

This clonotype was detected many times. The chain joins TRBV7-2 to TRBJ2-7, with 8 positions matching TRBD1. The CDR3 has 14 amino acids. Germline CDR1 reads SGHTA; CDR2 reads FQGNSA. V trimming: 5 bases; J trimming: 5 bases; junction bases outside the gene matches: 8. In nucleotides, the CDR3 is TGTGCCAGCAGCGTCGACAGGGGAATGGACGAGCAGTACTTC. Translating it yields CASSVDRGMDEQYF.

The CDR3 sequence is CSVEGVGGTYDEQYF. CDR3 DNA: TGCAGCGTTGAGGGGGTTGGGGGAACGTACGACGAGCAGTACTTC. J is TRBJ2-7 and V is TRBV29-1, with D perhaps assigned TRBD1 or TRBD2 (5 bases each). The V gene's germline CDR1 is SQVTM and CDR2 ANQGSEA. V lost 3 bases, J lost 5 bases, and 20 bases lay in between. The CDR3 has 15 residues.

This clonotype has a handful of counts. The V gene is TRBV7-9, the J gene TRBJ2-2; D is possibly TRBD2 (6 bases). V was trimmed by 4 bases and J by 4 bases, leaving 13 bases between them. From germline, CDR1 is SEHNR and CDR2 FQNEAQ (reference sequence). This CDR3 has 15 amino acids. The CDR3 DNA sequence: TGTGCCAGCAGCTCCGGCGGGGTCGGCACCGGGGAGCTGTTTTTT. It encodes CASSSGGVGTGELFF.

Points on this clonotype: Without the conserved terminal phenylalanine or tryptophan, this CDR3 likely stems from a read error. J is TRBJ2-7 and V is TRBV9, with 7 bases aligning to TRBD1. V gave up 0 bases and J gave up 5 bases; unmatched junction bases: 2. The CDR3 is 13 residues long. Germline CDR1 SGDLS, CDR2 YYNGEE. The CDR3 here is CASSVEDRDEQYL. CDR3 in DNA: TGTGCCAGCAGCGTAGAAGACAGGGACGAGCAGTACTTA.

This clonotype was seen more than once but under ten times. The V and J genes are TRBV12-3 or TRBV12-4 and TRBJ1-1, with D perhaps TRBD1 (6 bases). This CDR3 is 16 amino acids long. V was pared by 6 bases and J by 4 bases, with 21 bases between. CDR3 in DNA: TGTGCCAGCAGACCACCCGGGGGGGGGCTAGGCACTGAAGCTTTCTTT. Amino acid sequence: CASRPPGGGLGTEAFF.

The chain employs TRBV7-2 and TRBJ2-1; 8 bases match TRBD2. Trimming removed 1 base from V and 7 bases from J; junction bases left unmatched: 9. There are 16 residues in the CDR3. Germline CDR1 and CDR2: SGHTA and FQGNSA. The CDR3 protein is CASSLVALAGGNEQFF. The CDR3 region has the DNA TGTGCCAGCAGCTTAGTTGCCCTAGCGGGTGGAAATGAGCAGTTCTTC.

This clonotype was observed a single time. V usage is TRBV15 and J usage is TRBJ1-6, with D possibly TRBD1 on 5 matching bases. The CDR3 is made up of 15 amino acids. CDR1 and CDR2 from the germline V gene are LNHNV and YYDKDF (reference sequence). V dropped 3 bases and J dropped 5 bases, with 11 bases sitting between them. CDR3 region: CATSSDRGHNSPLHF. The CDR3 DNA reads as TGTGCCACCAGCAGTGACCGGGGCCATAATTCACCCCTCCACTTT.

V usage is TRBV7-6 and J usage is TRBJ1-2, with 9 bases that match TRBD1. This CDR3 is built from 15 residues. CDR1 SGHVS and CDR2 FNYEAQ come from the germline V gene. J was trimmed by 2 bases and V by 1 base; bases with no gene match: 2. The CDR3 reads CASSLVDRGNYGYTF. DNA of the CDR3: TGTGCCAGCAGCTTAGTGGACAGGGGAAACTATGGCTACACCTTC.

The genes are TRBV5-1 and TRBJ1-6; no definite D call. The germline V and J ends were trimmed by 0 bases and 7 bases, with 11 bases remaining between them. Germline assignment: CDR1 SGHRS and CDR2 YFSETQ. There are 15 residues in the CDR3. The CDR3 DNA follows: TGCGCCAGCAGCTTGGACCTCACCCGAAATTCACCCCTCCACTTT. Residues: CASSLDLTRNSPLHF.

The rearrangement uses TRBV12-3 or TRBV12-4 and TRBJ2-1; 7 bases are shared with TRBD1. The trim removed 5 bases at V and 4 bases at J, leaving 2 bases unmatched. The CDR3 consists of 13 residues. The CDR3 DNA reads TGTGCCAGCAGTGACAGGGCTTACAATGAGCAGTTCTTC. Residues: CASSDRAYNEQFF.

With respect to this clonotype: Sequence at one end of the junction differs from germline and may be a read error. The chain recombines TRBV5-6 with TRBJ2-2, with D perhaps TRBD2 (6 bases). Germline values: CDR1 SGHDT, CDR2 YYEEEE. The CDR3 runs to 13 residues. The CDR3: CASSLEGSGELFF. As DNA, the CDR3 is TGTGCCAGCAGTTTGGAGGGATCGGGGGAGCTGTTTTTT. Drawing the rest from reference TRBV5-6 and TRBJ2-2, the complete variable domain is DAGVTQSPTHLIKTRGQQVTLRCSPKSGHDTVSWYQQALGQGPQFIFQYYEEEERQRGNFPDRFSGHQFPNYSSELNVNALLLGDSALYLCASSLEGSGELFFGEGSRLTVL.

CDR3 sequence (DNA): TGTGCCAGCAGCCTGGACCCTATGAACACCGGGGAGCTGTTTTTT. Protein: CASSLDPMNTGELFF. This chain uses TRBV6-5 with TRBJ2-2, with D hard to call. With 6 bases removed from V and 1 base from J, the gap between germline ends came to 12 bases. The germline CDR1 and CDR2 sequences are MNHEY and SVGAGI. The CDR3 is 15 amino acids.

This clonotype has a count of ten or more. V and J are TRBV7-2 and TRBJ2-7; D might be TRBD1 (5 bases). Trimming cost V 1 base and J 3 bases, with 10 bases left between them. Germline V CDR1 and CDR2: SGHTA, FQGNSA. The CDR3 has 14 amino acids. In DNA form, the CDR3 reads TGTGCCAGCAGCTTAGGACAGCAAAACTACGAGCAGTACTTC. This translates into CASSLGQQNYEQYF.

This clonotype has a handful of counts. J is TRBJ1-1 and V is TRBV18, with D unresolved. CDR3 size: 11 residues. Germline V gene sequence: CDR1 KGHSH, CDR2 LQKENI. The ends were cut back, 3 bases at V and 8 bases at J, with 7 bases in the middle. The CDR3 DNA is TGTGCCAGCTCACCCGATGGAGAAGCTTTCTTT. Protein product: CASSPDGEAFF.

V gene TRBV6-1 combines with J gene TRBJ1-1; D may be TRBD1 (6 bases). The V gene lost 7 bases and the J gene lost 0 bases, with 12 bases spanning the gap. CDR1 MNHNS and CDR2 SASEGT come from the germline V gene. The CDR3 is made up of 14 amino acids. CDR3 nucleotide sequence: TGTGCCAGCATGCGGGACACCTTGAACACTGAAGCTTTCTTT. The encoded protein is CASMRDTLNTEAFF.

The chain carries TRBV7-9 and TRBJ1-1, with D possibly being TRBD1 (5 bases). CDR3 length: 10 residues. Between the trimmed V and J ends, which lost 7 bases and 10 bases, there was a span of 10 bases. Germline CDR1 and CDR2: SEHNR and FQNEAQ (reference sequence). Here the CDR3 reads CASTWGGAFF. The CDR3 nucleotides read TGTGCCAGCACCTGGGGGGGAGCTTTCTTT.

This clonotype was seen ten or more times. The chain couples TRBV20-1 to TRBJ1-6; 7 bases are shared with TRBD1. V trimming: 6 bases; J trimming: 7 bases; junction bases outside the gene matches: 9. The CDR3 spans 14 residues. Germline CDR1 is DFQATT and CDR2 is SNEGSKA (reference sequence). The CDR3 coding sequence is TGCAGTGCAAGGGAGACAGGGTGGAATTCACCCCTCCACTTT. Amino acids: CSARETGWNSPLHF.

V and J are TRBV6-1 and TRBJ1-2; 8 bases agree with TRBD1. The CDR3 has 16 residues. Germline V gene sequence: CDR1 MNHNS, CDR2 SASEGT. Losses at the gene ends were 0 bases for V and 2 bases for J; bases not matched to a gene: 5. For the CDR3, the DNA is TGTGCCAGCAGTGAAGCGCGACAGGGGTTAAACTATGGCTACACCTTC. This sequence encodes CASSEARQGLNYGYTF.

The chain has TRBV18 and TRBJ2-3; D gene ambiguous. Trimming removed 3 bases from V and 8 bases from J, with 21 bases in between. Per the germline V gene, CDR1 is KGHSH and CDR2 is LQKENI. The CDR3 is made up of 16 amino acids. DNA for the CDR3: TGTGCCAGCTCACCCTTCCCTCCCGGTGTCAGTGCTACGCAGTATTTT. This translates into CASSPFPPGVSATQYF.

The chain carries TRBV6-1 and TRBJ2-7; 9 bases line up with TRBD1. The V segment lost 3 bases and the J segment 2 bases; nucleotides outside the gene matches: 14. Germline lookup yields CDR1 MNHNS and CDR2 SASEGT. This CDR3 contains 18 residues. CDR3: CASSDPRGDRVRPYEQYF. The CDR3 nucleotides read TGTGCCAGCAGTGACCCGAGGGGGGACAGGGTAAGACCCTACGAGCAGTACTTC.

The sample holds a few counts of this clonotype. The chain couples TRBV12-3 or TRBV12-4 to TRBJ1-5, with D tentatively TRBD1 (5 bases). V was trimmed by 6 bases and J by 2 bases, leaving 14 bases between them. The CDR3 runs 15 residues. CDR3 residues: CASRLGTGRNQPQHF. The CDR3 DNA is TGTGCCAGCAGGCTAGGGACGGGACGCAATCAGCCCCAGCATTTT.

This clonotype was counted only a few times. The chain combines TRBV7-6 with TRBJ2-7; TRBD2 is a possible D gene (5 bases). V lost 0 bases and J 5 bases, leaving 5 bases between the germline ends. The germline gives CDR1 SGHVS, CDR2 FNYEAQ. This CDR3 has 12 residues. CDR3: CASSLASDEQYF. Written as DNA, the CDR3 is TGTGCCAGCAGCTTAGCTAGCGACGAGCAGTACTTC.

This clonotype was seen more than once but under ten times. The chain combines TRBV20-1 with TRBJ1-2; D possibly corresponds to TRBD1 (5 bases). V lost 6 bases, J lost 5 bases, and 19 bases lay in between. Looked up from germline, CDR1 is DFQATT and CDR2 is SNEGSKA (reference sequence). The CDR3 has 14 residues. The CDR3 DNA sequence: TGCAGTGCCGGCGACAGCGAGAGGGGATATGGCTACACCTTC. Its protein is CSAGDSERGYGYTF.

A word on this clonotype: A much more abundant neighbour one base away suggests this may be a read error. The chain recombines TRBV27 with TRBJ2-1; D remains unclear. CDR1 is MNHEY and CDR2 is SMNVEV in the germline V gene (reference sequence). The CDR3 consists of 13 residues. Trimming took 3 bases from V and 5 from J, leaving 8 bases between them. CDR3 bases: TGTGCCAGCAGTTTTGTAGCTAACAATGAGCAGTTCTTC. Amino acid sequence: CASSFVANNEQFF.

The gene calls are TRBV15 and TRBJ1-1; D ambiguous. Germline values: CDR1 LNHNV, CDR2 YYDKDF (reference sequence). Trimming stripped 4 bases from V and 6 bases from J, with 12 bases between. The CDR3 is made up of 13 amino acids. Here the CDR3 reads CATSKSAAPEAFF. Here the CDR3 DNA reads TGTGCCACCAGCAAGTCCGCCGCCCCTGAAGCTTTCTTT.